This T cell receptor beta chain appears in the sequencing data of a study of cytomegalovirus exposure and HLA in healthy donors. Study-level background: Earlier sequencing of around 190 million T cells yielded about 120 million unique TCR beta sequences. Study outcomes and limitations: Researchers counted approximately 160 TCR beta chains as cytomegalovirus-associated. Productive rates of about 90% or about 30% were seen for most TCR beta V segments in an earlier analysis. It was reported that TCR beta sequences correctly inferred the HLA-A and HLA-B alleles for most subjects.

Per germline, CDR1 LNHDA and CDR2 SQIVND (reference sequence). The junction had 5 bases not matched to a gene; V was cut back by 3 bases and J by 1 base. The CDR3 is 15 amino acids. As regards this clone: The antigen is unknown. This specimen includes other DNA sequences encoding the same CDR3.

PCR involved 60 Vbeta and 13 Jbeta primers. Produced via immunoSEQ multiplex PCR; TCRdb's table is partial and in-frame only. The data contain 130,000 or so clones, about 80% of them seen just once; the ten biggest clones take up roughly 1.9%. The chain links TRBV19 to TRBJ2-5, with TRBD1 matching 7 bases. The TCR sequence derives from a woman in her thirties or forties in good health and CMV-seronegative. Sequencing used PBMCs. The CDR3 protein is CASSIAGGPQETQYF. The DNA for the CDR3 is TGTGCCAGTAGTATCGCAGGGGGTCCCCAAGAGACCCAGTACTTC.